This paragraph covers one T cell receptor beta chain sequence. Per germline, CDR1 SGHRS and CDR2 YFSETQ. There are 17 residues in the CDR3. With V trimmed by 4 bases and J by 0 bases, 4 bases remained unmatched. Generated by immunoSEQ multiplex PCR, the TCRdb table keeps only in-frame clones and is missing some. This repertoire shows fewer than 40,000 clones, about 92% found once; its top ten account for 2.1%. The data are from a study of neoadjuvant nivolumab and ipilimumab in lung cancer. Source: peripheral blood, taken after neoadjuvant nivolumab, alone or with ipilimumab, at or shortly before surgery. The gene calls are TRBV5-1 and TRBJ2-7; 16 bases align to TRBD2. The clonotype was recovered from an adult with non-small cell lung cancer. The CDR3 spells CASSPGLAGGISYEQYF. As DNA, the CDR3 is TGCGCCAGCAGCCCGGGACTAGCGGGGGGGATCTCCTACGAGCAGTACTTC. Supplemented by reference TRBV5-1 and TRBJ2-7, the full variable domain reads KAGVTQTPRYLIKTRGQQVTLSCSPISGHRSVSWYQQTPGQGLQFLFEYFSETQRNKGNFPGRFSGRQFSNSRSEMNVSTLELGDSALYLCASSPGLAGGISYEQYFGPGTRLTVT.